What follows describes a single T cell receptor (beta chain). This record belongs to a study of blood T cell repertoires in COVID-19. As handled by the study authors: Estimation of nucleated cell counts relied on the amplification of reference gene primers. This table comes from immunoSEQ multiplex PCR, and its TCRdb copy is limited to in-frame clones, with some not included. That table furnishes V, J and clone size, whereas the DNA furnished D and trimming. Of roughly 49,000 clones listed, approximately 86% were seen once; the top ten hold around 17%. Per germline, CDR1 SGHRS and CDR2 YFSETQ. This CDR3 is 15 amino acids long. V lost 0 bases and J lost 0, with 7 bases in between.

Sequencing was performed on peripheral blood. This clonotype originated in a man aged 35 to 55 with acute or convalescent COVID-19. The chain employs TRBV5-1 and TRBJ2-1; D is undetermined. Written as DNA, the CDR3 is TGCGCCAGCAGCTTGGTGTCGGGCTCCTACAATGAGCAGTTCTTC. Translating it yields CASSLVSGSYNEQFF.